This T cell receptor (beta chain) derives from a study of OX40 agonist ivuxolimab in advanced cancers. Study-wide background: At 0.01 to 10 mg/kg, ivuxolimab was administered intravenously to patients every 2 weeks. Among those treated, three patients had partial responses, one with hepatocellular carcinoma and two with cutaneous melanoma.

As regards this clone: Antigen specificity is unknown.

V was pared by 2 bases and J by 7 bases, with 6 bases between. Germline values: CDR1 MNHEY, CDR2 SMNVEV (reference sequence). The CDR3 covers 13 residues. Assay used: immunoSEQ multiplex PCR; TCRdb lists only in-frame clones, some missing. This table holds over 95,000 clones, 95% to 97% found once. With baseline, cycle 4 day 1, and cycle 7 day 1 as timepoints, blood was sampled. Study-level points and caveats: Clonal expansion by week 6 occurred in CD4+ and CD8+ blood T cells (at 0.1 to 3.0 mg/kg).

This TCR was sampled from an adult with an advanced solid tumor such as melanoma, head and neck, liver or kidney cancer. V is TRBV27 and J is TRBJ1-6; a possible D gene is TRBD1 (5 bases). The specimen was CD4+ or CD8+ T cells sorted from blood, collected in a trial of the OX40 agonist ivuxolimab. Written as DNA, the CDR3 is TGTGCCAGCAGTTTAGGGGGGAATTCACCCCTCCACTTT. This sequence encodes CASSLGGNSPLHF.